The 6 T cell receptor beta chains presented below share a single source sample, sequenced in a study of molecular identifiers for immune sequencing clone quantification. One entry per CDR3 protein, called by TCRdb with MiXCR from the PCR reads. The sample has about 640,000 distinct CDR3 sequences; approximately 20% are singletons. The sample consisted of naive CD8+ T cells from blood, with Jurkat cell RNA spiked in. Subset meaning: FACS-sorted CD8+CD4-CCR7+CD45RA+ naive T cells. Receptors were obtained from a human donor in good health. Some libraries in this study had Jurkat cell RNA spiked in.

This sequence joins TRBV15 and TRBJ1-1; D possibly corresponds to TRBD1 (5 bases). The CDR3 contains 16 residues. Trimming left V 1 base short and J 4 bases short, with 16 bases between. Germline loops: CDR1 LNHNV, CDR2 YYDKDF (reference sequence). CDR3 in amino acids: CATSRAKQGPLTEAFF. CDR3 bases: TGTGCCACCAGCAGAGCCAAGCAGGGTCCCCTCACTGAAGCTTTCTTT.

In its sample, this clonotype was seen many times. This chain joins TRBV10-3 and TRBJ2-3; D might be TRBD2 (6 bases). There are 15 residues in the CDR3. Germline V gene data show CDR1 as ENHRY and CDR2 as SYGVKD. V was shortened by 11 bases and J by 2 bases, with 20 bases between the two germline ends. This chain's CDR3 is CAAGGDDEITDTQYF. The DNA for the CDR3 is TGTGCCGCGGGCGGGGATGATGAGATCACAGATACGCAGTATTTT.

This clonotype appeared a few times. For the CDR3, the DNA is TGTGCCAGCAGCTTAACACAGGGGTTTGGATACAATGAGCAGTTCTTC. This codes for CASSLTQGFGYNEQFF. The chain recombines TRBV27 with TRBJ2-1, with 7 bases that match TRBD1. Germline V CDR1 and CDR2: MNHEY, SMNVEV (reference sequence). This CDR3 spans 16 amino acids. V was clipped by 6 bases and J by 4 bases; unmatched bases: 12.

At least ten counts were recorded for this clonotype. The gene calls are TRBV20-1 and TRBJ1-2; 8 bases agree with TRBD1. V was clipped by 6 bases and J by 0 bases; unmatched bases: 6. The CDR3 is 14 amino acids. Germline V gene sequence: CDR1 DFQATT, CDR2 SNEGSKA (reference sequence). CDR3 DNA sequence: TGCAGTGCGTACTCACAGGGGGCTAACTATGGCTACACCTTC. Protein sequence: CSAYSQGANYGYTF.

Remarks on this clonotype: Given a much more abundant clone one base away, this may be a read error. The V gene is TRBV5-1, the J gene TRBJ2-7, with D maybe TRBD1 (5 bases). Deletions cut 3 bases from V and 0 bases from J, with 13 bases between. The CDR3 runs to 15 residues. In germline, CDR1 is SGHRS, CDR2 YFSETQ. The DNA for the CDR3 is TGCGCCAGCAGCTCTCCAGGAGACAGCTCCTACGAGCAGTACTTC. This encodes CASSSPGDSSYEQYF. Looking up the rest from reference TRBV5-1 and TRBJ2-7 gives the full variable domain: KAGVTQTPRYLIKTRGQQVTLSCSPISGHRSVSWYQQTPGQGLQFLFEYFSETQRNKGNFPGRFSGRQFSNSRSEMNVSTLELGDSALYLCASSSPGDSSYEQYFGPGTRLTVT.

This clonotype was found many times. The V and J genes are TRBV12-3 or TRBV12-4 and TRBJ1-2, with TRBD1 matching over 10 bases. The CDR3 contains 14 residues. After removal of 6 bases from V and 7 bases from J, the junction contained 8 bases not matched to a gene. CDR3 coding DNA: TGTGCCAGCAGCCCTGGACAGGGGGGATTTGGCTACACCTTC. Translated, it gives CASSPGQGGFGYTF.